This T cell receptor (beta chain) was sequenced during a study of T cells in Graves' hyperthyroidism and ophthalmopathy. Regions amplified from RNA transcripts were the TCR beta CDR3 regions. During a first-round RT-PCR of the TCR CDR3, the HTBI primer set was used. In TCRdb, the multiplex PCR reads were re-called with MiXCR into one record per CDR3 protein. The data contain approximately 600,000 distinct CDR3 sequences, about a sixth of them seen just once; the ten biggest clones take up around 4%. Germline lookup yields CDR1 SNHLY and CDR2 FYNNEI. This CDR3 is 15 amino acids long. Trimming shortened V by 5 bases and J by 6 bases, and 16 bases separated the two germline ends. The study defined stable Graves' hyperthyroidism as no ophthalmopathy progression within 18 months.

This rearrangement joins TRBV2 to TRBJ1-4, with D perhaps matching TRBD1 (6 bases). Specimen: blood. This TCR came from a young woman with Graves' hyperthyroidism. This CDR3 is CASSFGGPTYEKLFF. The CDR3 bases are TGTGCCAGCAGTTTTGGGGGGCCGACGTATGAAAAACTGTTTTTT.